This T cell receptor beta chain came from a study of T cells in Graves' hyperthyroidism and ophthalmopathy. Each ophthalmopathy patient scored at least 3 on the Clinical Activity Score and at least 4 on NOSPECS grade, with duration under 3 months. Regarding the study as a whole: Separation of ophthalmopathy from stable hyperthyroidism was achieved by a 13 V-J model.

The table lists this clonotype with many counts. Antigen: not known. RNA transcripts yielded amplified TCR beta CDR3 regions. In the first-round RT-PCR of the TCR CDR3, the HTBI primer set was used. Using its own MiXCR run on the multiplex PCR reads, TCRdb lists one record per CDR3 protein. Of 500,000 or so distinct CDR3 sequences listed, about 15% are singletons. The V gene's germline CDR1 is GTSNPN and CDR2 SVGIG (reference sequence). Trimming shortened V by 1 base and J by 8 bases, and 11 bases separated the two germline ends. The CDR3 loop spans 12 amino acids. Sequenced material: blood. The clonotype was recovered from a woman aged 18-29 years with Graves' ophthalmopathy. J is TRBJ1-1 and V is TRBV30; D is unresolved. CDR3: CAWSDTTVEAFF. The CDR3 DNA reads TGTGCCTGGAGTGATACCACTGTAGAAGCTTTCTTT.